The source of this T cell receptor (beta chain) is a study of blood T cell repertoires in COVID-19. The CDR3 loop spans 13 amino acids. The V gene lost 10 bases and the J gene lost 6 bases, with 18 bases spanning the gap. From germline, CDR1 is MNHEY and CDR2 SVGAGI. Some clones are missing from TCRdb's copy, which holds only in-frame ones; the method was immunoSEQ multiplex PCR. The repertoire holds 400,000 or so clones, with roughly 88% as singletons. Participants' reported clinical history set cohort assignment. Among Cohort 3 donors, those recovered had two negative PCRs, clearance, or symptom resolution.

Specimen: PBMCs or T cells enriched from blood (not recorded which). The chain employs TRBV6-5 and TRBJ2-5; D might be TRBD2 (6 bases). The clonotype was recovered from a man aged 18-30 years who had recovered from COVID-19. CDR3 loop: CAISSGVGKTQYF. The CDR3 nucleotides read TGTGCCATCTCGTCGGGGGTAGGGAAGACCCAGTACTTC.